This TCR beta chain is drawn from a study of early T cells in non-severe SARS-CoV-2 infection. On the study more broadly: The sequenced material was bulk RNA from unsorted whole blood, and its chains were unpaired. Broader study findings: Anti-spike CD8 specificities were favored by VDJdb matching, whose results missed private and CD4 specificities.

Many counts were recorded for this clonotype. No antigen is known for it. TCRdb recomputed calls from the 5' RACE reads with MiXCR, one row per CDR3 protein. Among 40,000 to 55,000 distinct CDR3 sequences listed, around 14% were seen once. With 7 bases clipped from V and 1 base from J, the junction kept 6 bases outside the gene matches. CDR1 is SQVTM and CDR2 is ANQGSEA in the germline V gene. This CDR3 comprises 13 residues. This receptor was taken from an adult who was a healthcare worker with PCR-confirmed SARS-CoV-2 infection or an uninfected control (not recorded which). The V gene is TRBV29-1, the J gene TRBJ1-1; 7 bases are a match to TRBD1. The specimen was whole blood. The CDR3: CSDQDRQNTEAFF. The CDR3, as DNA: TGCAGCGACCAGGACAGGCAGAACACTGAAGCTTTCTTT.